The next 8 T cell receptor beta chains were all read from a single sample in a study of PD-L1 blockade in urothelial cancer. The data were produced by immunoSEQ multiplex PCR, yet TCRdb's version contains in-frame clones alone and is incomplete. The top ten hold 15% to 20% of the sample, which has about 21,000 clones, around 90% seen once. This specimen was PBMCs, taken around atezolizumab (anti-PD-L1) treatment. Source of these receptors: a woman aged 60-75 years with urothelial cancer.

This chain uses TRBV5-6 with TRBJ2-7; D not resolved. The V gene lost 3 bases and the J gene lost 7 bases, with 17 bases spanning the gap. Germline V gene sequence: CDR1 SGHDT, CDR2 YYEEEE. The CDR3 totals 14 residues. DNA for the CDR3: TGTGCCAGCAGCTCCCAAACAGCCGCGTGGGAGCAGTACTTC. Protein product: CASSSQTAAWEQYF.

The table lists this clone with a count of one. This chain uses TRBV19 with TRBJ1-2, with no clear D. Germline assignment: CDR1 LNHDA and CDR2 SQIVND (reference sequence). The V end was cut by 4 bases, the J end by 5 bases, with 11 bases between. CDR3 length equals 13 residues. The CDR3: CASSREGGYGYTF. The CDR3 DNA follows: TGTGCCAGTAGTAGGGAGGGTGGTTATGGCTACACCTTC.

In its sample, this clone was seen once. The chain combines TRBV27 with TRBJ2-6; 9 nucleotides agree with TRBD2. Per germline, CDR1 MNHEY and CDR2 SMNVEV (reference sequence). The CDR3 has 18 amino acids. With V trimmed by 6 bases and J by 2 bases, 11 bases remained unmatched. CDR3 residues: CASSPMLREGAGANVLTF. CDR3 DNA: TGTGCCAGCAGCCCCATGTTGCGGGAGGGAGCTGGGGCCAACGTCCTGACTTTC.

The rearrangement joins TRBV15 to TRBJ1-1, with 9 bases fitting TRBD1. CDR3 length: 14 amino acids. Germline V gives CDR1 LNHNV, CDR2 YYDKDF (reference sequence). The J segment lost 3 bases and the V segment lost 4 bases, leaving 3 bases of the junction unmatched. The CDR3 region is CATSITGGDTEAFF. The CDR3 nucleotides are TGTGCCACCAGCATAACAGGGGGCGACACTGAAGCTTTCTTT. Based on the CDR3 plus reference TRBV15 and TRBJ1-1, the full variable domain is DAMVIQNPRYQVTQFGKPVTLSCSQTLNHNVMYWYQQKSSQAPKLLFHYYDKDFNNEADTPDNFQSRRPNTSFCFLDIRSPGLGDTAMYLCATSITGGDTEAFFGQGTRLTVV.

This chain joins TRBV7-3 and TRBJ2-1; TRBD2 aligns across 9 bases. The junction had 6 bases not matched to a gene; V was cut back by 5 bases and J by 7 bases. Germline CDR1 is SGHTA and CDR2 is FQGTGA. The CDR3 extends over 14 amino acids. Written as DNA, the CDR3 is TGTGCCAGCAGCATTAGCGGGAGTTGGAATGAGCAGTTCTTC. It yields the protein CASSISGSWNEQFF.

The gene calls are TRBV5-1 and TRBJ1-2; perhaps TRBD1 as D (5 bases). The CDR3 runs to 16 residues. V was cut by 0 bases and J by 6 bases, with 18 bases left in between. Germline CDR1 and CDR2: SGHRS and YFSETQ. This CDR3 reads CASSLDTGSQGHGYTF. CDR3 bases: TGCGCCAGCAGCTTGGATACTGGCTCGCAGGGCCATGGCTACACCTTC. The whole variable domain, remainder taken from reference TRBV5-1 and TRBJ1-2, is KAGVTQTPRYLIKTRGQQVTLSCSPISGHRSVSWYQQTPGQGLQFLFEYFSETQRNKGNFPGRFSGRQFSNSRSEMNVSTLELGDSALYLCASSLDTGSQGHGYTFGSGTRLTVV.

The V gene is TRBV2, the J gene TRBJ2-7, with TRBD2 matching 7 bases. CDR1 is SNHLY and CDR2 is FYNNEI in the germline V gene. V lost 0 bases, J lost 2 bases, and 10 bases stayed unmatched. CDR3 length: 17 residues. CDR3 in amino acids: CASSEAATGRPAYEQYF. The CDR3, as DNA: TGTGCCAGCAGTGAAGCGGCAACCGGGAGGCCCGCCTACGAGCAGTACTTC. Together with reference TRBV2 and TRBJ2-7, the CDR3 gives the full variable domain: EPEVTQTPSHQVTQMGQEVILRCVPISNHLYFYWYRQILGQKVEFLVSFYNNEISEKSEIFDDQFSVERPDGSNFTLKIRSTKLEDSAMYFCASSEAATGRPAYEQYFGPGTRLTVT.

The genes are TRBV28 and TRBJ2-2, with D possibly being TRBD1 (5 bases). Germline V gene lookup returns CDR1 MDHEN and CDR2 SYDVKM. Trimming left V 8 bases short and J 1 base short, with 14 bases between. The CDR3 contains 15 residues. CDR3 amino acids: CASANPTENTGELFF. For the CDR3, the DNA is TGTGCCAGCGCTAACCCGACAGAGAACACCGGGGAGCTGTTTTTT.